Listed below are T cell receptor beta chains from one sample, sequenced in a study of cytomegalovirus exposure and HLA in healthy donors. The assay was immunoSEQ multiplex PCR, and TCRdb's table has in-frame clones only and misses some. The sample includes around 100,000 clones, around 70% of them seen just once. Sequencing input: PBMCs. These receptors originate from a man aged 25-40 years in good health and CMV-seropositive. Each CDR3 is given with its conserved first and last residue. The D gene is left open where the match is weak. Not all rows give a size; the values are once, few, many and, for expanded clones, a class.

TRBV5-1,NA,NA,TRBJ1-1,CASSLGRGGGIHTEAFF,TGCGCCAGCAGCTTGGGGAGGGGAGGGGGGATTCACACTGAAGCTTTCTTT
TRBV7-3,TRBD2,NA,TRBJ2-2,CASSTLSALAGAGELFF,TGTGCCAGCAGCACCCTCAGCGCACTAGCGGGAGCCGGGGAGCTGTTTTTT
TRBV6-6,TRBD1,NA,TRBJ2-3,CASSQGVQYF,TGTGCCAGCAGTCAGGGGGTGCAGTATTTT
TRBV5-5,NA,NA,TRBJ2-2,CASSLTSGTGELFF,TGTGCCAGCAGCCTGACGAGCGGTACCGGGGAGCTGTTTTTT
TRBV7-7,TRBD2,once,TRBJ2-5,CASSFGLAGATQETQYF,TGTGCTAGCAGCTTTGGACTAGCGGGGGCGACCCAAGAGACCCAGTACTTC
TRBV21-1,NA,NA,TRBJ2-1,CASSKPTSGRCNEQFF,TGTGCCAGCAGCAAACCAACTAGCGGGAGGTGTAACGAGCAGTTCTTC
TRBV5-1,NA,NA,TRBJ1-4,CASSLGEYNEKLFF,TGCGCCAGCAGCTTGGGAGAGTATAATGAAAAACTGTTTTTT
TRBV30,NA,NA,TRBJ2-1,CAWSDGGGPWGQFF,TGTGCCTGGAGTGATGGCGGGGGCCCCTGGGGGCAGTTCTTC
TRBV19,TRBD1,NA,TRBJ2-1,CASRHSGQYHNEQFF,TGTGCCAGTAGACATTCGGGACAGTATCACAATGAGCAGTTCTTC
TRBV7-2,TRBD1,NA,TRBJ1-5,CASSLDRGRPNQPQHF,TGTGCCAGCAGCTTAGACAGGGGAAGGCCCAATCAGCCCCAGCATTTT
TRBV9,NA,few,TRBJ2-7,CASSTRQYLFYEQYF,TGTGCCAGCAGCACCCGACAGTACCTCTTCTACGAGCAGTACTTC
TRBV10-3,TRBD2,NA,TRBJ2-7,CAISESGTSGGDSEQYF,TGTGCCATCAGTGAGTCGGGGACTAGCGGGGGGGACTCCGAGCAGTACTTC
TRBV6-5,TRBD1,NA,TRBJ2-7,CASSGDRDTYEQYF,TGTGCCAGCAGCGGGGACAGGGATACCTACGAGCAGTACTTC